This is a list of T cell receptor beta chains from one sample in a study of T cell repertoires in cytomegalovirus infection. TCRdb reanalysed the reads using MiXCR and keeps one entry per CDR3 protein. The data contain tens of thousands of distinct CDR3 sequences, 4% of them singletons. The sample comprised PBMCs. The receptors were sampled from a human donor in good health (CMV status not recorded). Some clones in this sample may be carry-over from other donors' samples. Both conserved end residues are part of each CDR3. A D gene is named only where the DNA matches it firmly. Expanded clones get a size class; other rows say once, few or many, or leave the size out.

TRBJ2-7,many,TRBV2,14,-,CASSVSQDLYEQYF,TGTGCCAGCAGTGTATCTCAGGACCTCTACGAGCAGTACTTC
TRBJ1-5,many,TRBV28,17,TRBD1,CASSKLGQGAYNQPQHF,TGTGCCAGCAGTAAACTTGGACAGGGGGCTTACAATCAGCCCCAGCATTTT
TRBJ1-2,few,TRBV28,14,-,CASSLLDRFYGYTF,TGTGCCAGCAGTTTATTGGACAGATTCTATGGCTACACCTTC
TRBJ2-1,-,TRBV5-1,15,TRBD2,CASSFGLAGSDEQFF,TGCGCCAGCAGCTTTGGACTAGCGGGAAGTGATGAGCAGTTCTTC
TRBJ2-5,many,TRBV7-3,13,-,CASSLLSQETQYF,TGTGCCAGCAGCTTACTGAGTCAAGAGACCCAGTACTTC
TRBJ1-2,many,TRBV6-2/TRBV6-3,15,-,CASSYERRRNYGYTF,TGTGCCAGCAGTTACGAGCGGAGGAGAAACTATGGCTACACCTTC
TRBJ2-5,many,TRBV11-3,15,-,CASSLGRRLEETQYF,TGTGCCAGCAGCTTAGGCAGGCGGTTGGAGGAGACCCAGTACTTC
TRBJ2-7,many,TRBV7-2,14,-,CASSPAVNSYEQYF,TGTGCCAGCAGCCCCGCAGTAAACTCCTACGAGCAGTACTTC
TRBJ1-4,many,TRBV2,13,-,CASSDFQDGKLFF,TGTGCCAGCAGTGATTTTCAGGATGGAAAACTGTTTTTT
TRBJ1-1,many,TRBV7-2,14,-,CASSLYSGNTEAFF,TGTGCCAGCAGCTTGTACAGCGGGAACACTGAAGCTTTCTTT
TRBJ2-7,many,TRBV7-2,16,TRBD2,CASSLSALAGGWGQYF,TGTGCCAGCAGCTTAAGCGCCCTAGCGGGAGGGTGGGGACAGTACTTC
TRBJ1-3,many,TRBV7-2,16,-,CASSLRRGAPGNTIYF,TGTGCCAGCAGCTTAAGGCGGGGGGCCCCTGGAAACACCATATATTTT
TRBJ1-1,many,TRBV7-2,16,TRBD1,CASSSTPGQGFPEAFF,TGTGCCAGCAGCTCTACACCGGGACAGGGGTTTCCTGAAGCTTTCTTT
TRBJ2-6,many,TRBV27,18,TRBD2,CASSRLAGGYSGANVLTF,TGTGCCAGCAGTCGACTAGCGGGAGGGTACTCTGGGGCCAACGTCCTGACTTTC
TRBJ2-7,many,TRBV5-6,13,-,CASSPPSRYEQYF,TGTGCCAGCAGTCCCCCCTCGAGGTACGAGCAGTACTTC
TRBJ1-2,many,TRBV7-2,14,TRBD1,CASSFRQGNYGYTF,TGTGCCAGCAGCTTCCGACAGGGAAACTATGGCTACACCTTC
TRBJ1-1,many,TRBV7-8,16,-,CASSLRGVGVRTEAFF,TGTGCCAGCAGCTTAAGGGGGGTAGGGGTTCGGACTGAAGCTTTCTTT
TRBJ2-1,-,TRBV7-4,15,-,CASSLAGINYNEQFF,TGTGCCAGCAGCTTGGCGGGAATCAACTACAATGAGCAGTTCTTC
TRBJ1-1,many,TRBV7-2,13,-,CASSPRVATEAFF,TGTGCCAGCAGCCCCCGGGTGGCCACTGAAGCTTTCTTT
TRBJ2-1,many,TRBV5-1,15,-,CASSLEDPQYNEQFF,TGCGCCAGCAGCTTGGAGGACCCCCAATACAATGAGCAGTTCTTC
TRBJ2-3,many,TRBV7-8,12,-,CASSSRTNTQYF,TGTGCCAGCAGCTCGAGAACTAATACGCAGTATTTT
TRBJ2-3,many,TRBV7-2,15,-,CASSLVTRKGDTQYF,TGTGCCAGCAGCTTAGTCACGCGGAAAGGAGATACGCAGTATTTT
TRBJ2-6,many,TRBV6-2/TRBV6-3,19,TRBD2,CASSSLTSGGPSGANVLTF,TGTGCCAGCAGTTCCCTCACTAGCGGCGGCCCCTCTGGGGCCAACGTCCTGACTTTC
TRBJ2-2,many,TRBV7-2,15,-,CASSSGDTSTGELFF,TGTGCCAGCAGCTCAGGGGATACGAGCACCGGGGAGCTGTTTTTT
TRBJ2-5,once,TRBV28,13,-,CASGVVAEETQYF,TGTGCCAGCGGCGTGGTGGCTGAAGAGACCCAGTACTTC
TRBJ2-5,many,TRBV7-3,16,TRBD1,CASSLGGTGARETQYF,TGTGCCAGCAGCTTAGGTGGGACAGGGGCAAGAGAGACCCAGTACTTC
TRBJ1-1,many,TRBV6-2/TRBV6-3,14,-,CASTARGADTEAFF,TGTGCCAGCACCGCGCGGGGAGCGGACACTGAAGCTTTCTTT
TRBJ1-6,many,TRBV7-2,13,-,CASRQNYNSPLHF,TGTGCCAGCAGACAGAACTATAATTCACCCCTCCACTTT
TRBJ2-3,-,TRBV28,16,-,CASSPYTALGTDTQYF,TGTGCCAGCAGTCCTTACACGGCCTTGGGCACAGATACGCAGTATTTT
TRBJ2-3,many,TRBV7-2,17,TRBD2,CASSPGTSGVGTDTQYF,TGTGCCAGCAGCCCCGGGACTAGCGGGGTCGGGACAGATACGCAGTATTTT
TRBJ1-2,many,TRBV7-2,15,-,CASSSSKELSYGYTF,TGTGCCAGCAGCTCGTCTAAGGAGTTGTCCTATGGCTACACCTTC
TRBJ1-1,many,TRBV7-4,14,-,CASSFRRDGTEAFF,TGTGCCAGCAGCTTTCGAAGGGATGGCACTGAAGCTTTCTTT
TRBJ2-5,many,TRBV7-2,14,-,CASSLAWRQETQYF,TGTGCCAGCAGCTTAGCGTGGAGACAAGAGACCCAGTACTTC
TRBJ2-2,many,TRBV7-2,14,TRBD2,CASSLLAGTGELFF,TGTGCCAGCAGCTTATTAGCGGGCACCGGGGAGCTGTTTTTT
TRBJ2-2,many,TRBV27,14,TRBD2,CASSTSGRIGELFF,TGTGCCAGCAGCACTAGCGGGAGAATCGGGGAGCTGTTTTTT
TRBJ1-2,many,TRBV7-2,12,-,CASSPGDYGYTF,TGTGCCAGCAGCCCGGGGGACTATGGCTACACCTTC
TRBJ2-3,many,TRBV7-9,12,-,CASSPAPDTQYF,TGTGCCAGCAGCCCGGCGCCAGATACGCAGTATTTT
TRBJ1-5,many,TRBV6-2/TRBV6-3,14,-,CASSRSADYQPQHF,TGTGCCAGCAGCCGCTCGGCAGATTATCAGCCCCAGCATTTT
TRBJ1-2,many,TRBV7-6,16,TRBD1,CASSLGNTGVNYGYTF,TGTGCCAGCAGCTTAGGGAACACAGGGGTGAACTATGGCTACACCTTC
TRBJ2-7,many,TRBV6-2/TRBV6-3,14,-,CASSYGHLRGEQYF,TGTGCCAGCAGTTACGGACATCTACGGGGCGAGCAGTACTTC
TRBJ1-5,many,TRBV7-8,14,TRBD1,CASSSGTGNQPQHF,TGTGCCAGCAGCTCTGGGACAGGCAATCAGCCCCAGCATTTT
TRBJ2-1,many,TRBV20-1,15,TRBD2,CSARDAASGRNEQFF,TGCAGTGCTAGAGATGCGGCTAGCGGGAGGAATGAGCAGTTCTTC
TRBJ2-3,many,TRBV6-6,17,TRBD2,CASSYSSSGRLEDTQYF,TGTGCCAGCAGTTACTCGAGTAGCGGGAGGTTGGAAGATACGCAGTATTTT
TRBJ1-1,once,TRBV19,13,-,CARMLQGLSEACF,TGTGCCCGTATGCTACAGGGCCTCTCGGAAGCTTGCTTT
TRBJ2-5,many,TRBV20-1,14,TRBD2,CSAPSRGGVETQYF,TGCAGTGCCCCCTCTCGGGGGGGGGTAGAGACCCAGTACTTC